These 4 T cell receptor beta chains originate from one sample sequenced in a study of blood T cell repertoires in COVID-19 (dated by TCRdb to the early 2020s). The library relied on the immunoSEQ multiplex PCR assay. Entries here come from immuneACCESS through TCRdb and include only in-frame sequences with V and J called. Some clones fail to appear in such tables; in the studies checked, an unresolved V gene covers under half of the shortfall, and the cause of the remainder is unknown. This sample comprises hundreds of thousands of clones, about nine tenths of them detected only once. Clones ranked in the top ten supply approximately 5.5% of the sample. Sequencing was done on a sample of PBMCs or T cells enriched from blood (not recorded which). The source is a man aged 55-75 years who had recovered from COVID-19.

V usage is TRBV2 and J usage is TRBJ1-6; D is unclear. The CDR3 contains 15 residues. Germline lookup yields CDR1 SNHLY and CDR2 FYNNEI. The V end was cut by 4 bases, the J end by 0 bases, with 7 bases between. The CDR3 DNA reads as TGTGCCAGCAGTGGGCCCAGCTCCTATAATTCACCCCTCCACTTT. This gives the protein CASSGPSSYNSPLHF.

V is TRBV5-1 and J is TRBJ2-1; a possible D gene is TRBD1 (6 bases). This CDR3 is 15 amino acids long. Germline values: CDR1 SGHRS, CDR2 YFSETQ. Trimming removed 0 bases from V and 7 bases from J, with 14 bases in between. The CDR3 region is CASSLDRASLNEQFF. The DNA for the CDR3 is TGCGCCAGCAGCTTGGACAGGGCATCTTTAAATGAGCAGTTCTTC. Full variable domain (remainder filled in from reference TRBV5-1 and TRBJ2-1): KAGVTQTPRYLIKTRGQQVTLSCSPISGHRSVSWYQQTPGQGLQFLFEYFSETQRNKGNFPGRFSGRQFSNSRSEMNVSTLELGDSALYLCASSLDRASLNEQFFGPGTRLTVL.

This clone showed up just once. The genes are TRBV3-1 (or the pseudogene TRBV3-2) and TRBJ2-1, with a tentative D call TRBD1 (6 bases). The length of the CDR3 is 15 residues. The germline CDR1 and CDR2 sequences are LGHDT and YNNKEL (reference sequence). V dropped 4 bases and J dropped 5 bases, with 15 bases sitting between them. CDR3 nucleotide sequence: TGTGCCAGCAGCCGCATTGGGGGCAGAGACAATGAGCAGTTCTTC. Translating gives CASSRIGGRDNEQFF.

The chain joins TRBV28 to TRBJ1-3, with 12 positions matching TRBD1. Germline assignment: CDR1 MDHEN and CDR2 SYDVKM. This CDR3 has 16 amino acids. V shed 4 bases, J shed 4 bases, and the junction held 5 bases outside the gene matches. DNA for the CDR3: TGTGCCAGCAGTTCGACGGGGACAGGGGGCGGAAACACCATATATTTT. Translated: CASSSTGTGGGNTIYF.